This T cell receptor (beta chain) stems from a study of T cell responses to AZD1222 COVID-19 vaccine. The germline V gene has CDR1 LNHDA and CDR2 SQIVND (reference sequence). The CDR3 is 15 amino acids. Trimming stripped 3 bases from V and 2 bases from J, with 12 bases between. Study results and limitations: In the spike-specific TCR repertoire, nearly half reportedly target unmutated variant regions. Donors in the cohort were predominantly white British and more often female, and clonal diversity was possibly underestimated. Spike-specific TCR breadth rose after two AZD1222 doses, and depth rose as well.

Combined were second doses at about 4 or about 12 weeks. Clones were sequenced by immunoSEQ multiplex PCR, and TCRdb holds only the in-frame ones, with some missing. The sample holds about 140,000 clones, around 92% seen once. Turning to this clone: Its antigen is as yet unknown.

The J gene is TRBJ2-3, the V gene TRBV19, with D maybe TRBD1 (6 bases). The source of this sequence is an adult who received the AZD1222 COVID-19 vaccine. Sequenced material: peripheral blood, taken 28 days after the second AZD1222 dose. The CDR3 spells CASSIIQGNTDTQYF. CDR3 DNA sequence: TGTGCCAGTAGTATCATACAGGGAAACACAGATACGCAGTATTTT.